Below, 3 T cell receptor beta chains from the same sample are listed, as sequenced in a study of blood T cell repertoires in COVID-19. TCRdb keeps only in-frame clones here, not all; method: immunoSEQ multiplex PCR. Among about 98,000 clones listed, about 90% were seen once. Sequenced material: peripheral blood. Source of these receptors: a woman aged 45-65 years with COVID-19, enrolled during active disease.

The genes are TRBV6-5 and TRBJ1-1, with D unclear. The V and J ends lost 6 bases and 6 bases respectively, with 8 bases between them. The CDR3 is made up of 11 amino acids. Germline-derived CDR1 and CDR2 are MNHEY and SVGAGI. In nucleotides, the CDR3 is TGTGCCAGCAGGAGATTAGCTGAAGCTTTCTTT. Translated, it gives CASRRLAEAFF.

Only a few counts were recorded for this clone. V gene TRBV19 combines with J gene TRBJ1-5, with D possibly matching TRBD1 (5 bases). There are 15 residues in the CDR3. V lost 5 bases, J lost 3 bases, and 14 bases lay in between. Germline V lookup: CDR1 LNHDA, CDR2 SQIVND (reference sequence). CDR3 sequence: CASSALRQPNQPQHF. In DNA, the CDR3 is TGTGCCAGTAGTGCCCTTCGACAGCCCAATCAGCCCCAGCATTTT.

The chain couples TRBV13 to TRBJ2-7, with 8 bases that match TRBD1. Trimming cost V 5 bases and J 2 bases; bases outside gene matches: 11. Germline V gene sequence: CDR1 PRHDT, CDR2 FYEKMQ (reference sequence). This CDR3 has 16 residues. CDR3 in amino acids: CASSPEPGTGPYEQYF. For the CDR3, the DNA is TGTGCCAGCAGCCCTGAGCCCGGGACAGGACCCTACGAGCAGTACTTC.